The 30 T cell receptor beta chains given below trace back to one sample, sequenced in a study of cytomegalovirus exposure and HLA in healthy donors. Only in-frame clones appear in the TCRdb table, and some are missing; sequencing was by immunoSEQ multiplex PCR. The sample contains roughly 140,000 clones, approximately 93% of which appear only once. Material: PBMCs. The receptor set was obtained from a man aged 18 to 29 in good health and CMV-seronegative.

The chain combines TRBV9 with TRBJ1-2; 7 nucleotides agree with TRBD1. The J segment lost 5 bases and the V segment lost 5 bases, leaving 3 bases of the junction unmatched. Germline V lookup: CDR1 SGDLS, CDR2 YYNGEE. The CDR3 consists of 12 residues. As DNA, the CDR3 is TGTGCCAGCAGGGGACAGAAATATGGCTACACCTTC. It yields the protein CASRGQKYGYTF.

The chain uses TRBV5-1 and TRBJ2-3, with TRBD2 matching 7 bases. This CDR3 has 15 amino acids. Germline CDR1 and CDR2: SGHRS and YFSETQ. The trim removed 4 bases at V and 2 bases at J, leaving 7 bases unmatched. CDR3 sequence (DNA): TGCGCCAGCAGCCTACAAGCGGGAAACACAGATACGCAGTATTTT. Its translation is CASSLQAGNTDTQYF. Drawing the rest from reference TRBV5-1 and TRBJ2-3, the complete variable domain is KAGVTQTPRYLIKTRGQQVTLSCSPISGHRSVSWYQQTPGQGLQFLFEYFSETQRNKGNFPGRFSGRQFSNSRSEMNVSTLELGDSALYLCASSLQAGNTDTQYFGPGTRLTVL.

CDR3 bases: TGTGCCAGTACCACTGACAGGGGAAACGCTGAAGCTTTCTTT. Protein: CASTTDRGNAEAFF. This rearrangement joins TRBV19 to TRBJ1-1; 8 bases fit TRBD1. The CDR3 is 14 residues long. V dropped 7 bases and J dropped 6; count of bases not matched to a gene: 10. Germline V gives CDR1 LNHDA, CDR2 SQIVND (reference sequence).

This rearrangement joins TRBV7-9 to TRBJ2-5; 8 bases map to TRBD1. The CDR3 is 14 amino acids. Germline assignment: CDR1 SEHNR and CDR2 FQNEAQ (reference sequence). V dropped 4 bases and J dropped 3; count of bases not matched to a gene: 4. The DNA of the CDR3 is TGTGCCAGCAGCTCGGACAGGGTAGAAGAGACCCAGTACTTC. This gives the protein CASSSDRVEETQYF.

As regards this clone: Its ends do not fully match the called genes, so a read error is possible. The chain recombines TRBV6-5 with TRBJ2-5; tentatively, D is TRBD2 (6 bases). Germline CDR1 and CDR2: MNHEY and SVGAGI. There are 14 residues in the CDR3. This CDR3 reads CASSYSEGYETQYF. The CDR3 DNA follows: TGTGCCAGCAGCTACTCGGAGGGATATGAGACCCAGTACTTC.

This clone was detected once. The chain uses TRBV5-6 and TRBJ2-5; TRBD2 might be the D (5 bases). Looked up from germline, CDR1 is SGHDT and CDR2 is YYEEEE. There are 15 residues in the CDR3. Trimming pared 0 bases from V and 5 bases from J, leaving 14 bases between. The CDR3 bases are TGTGCCAGCAGCTTGGATCAAGGCCCTAGCGAGACCCAGTACTTC. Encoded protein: CASSLDQGPSETQYF.

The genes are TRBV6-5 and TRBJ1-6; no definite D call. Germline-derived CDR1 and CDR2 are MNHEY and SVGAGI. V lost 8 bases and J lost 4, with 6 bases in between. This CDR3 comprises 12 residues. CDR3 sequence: CASREYNSPLHF. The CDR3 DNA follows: TGTGCCAGCCGCGAGTATAATTCACCCCTCCACTTT.

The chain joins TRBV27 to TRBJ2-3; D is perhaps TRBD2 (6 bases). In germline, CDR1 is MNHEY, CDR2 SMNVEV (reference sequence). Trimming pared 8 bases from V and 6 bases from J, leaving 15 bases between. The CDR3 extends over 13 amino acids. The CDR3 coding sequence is TGTGCCAGCGTGGAGGGGAACTCGGATACGCAGTATTTT. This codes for CASVEGNSDTQYF.

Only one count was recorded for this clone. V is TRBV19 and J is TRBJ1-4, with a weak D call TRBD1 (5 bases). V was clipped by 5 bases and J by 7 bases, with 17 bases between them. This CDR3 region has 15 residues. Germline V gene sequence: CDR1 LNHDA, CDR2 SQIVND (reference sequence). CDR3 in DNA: TGTGCCAGTAGTCTGCAGGGAGGATGGAGTGAAAAACTGTTTTTT. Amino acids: CASSLQGGWSEKLFF.

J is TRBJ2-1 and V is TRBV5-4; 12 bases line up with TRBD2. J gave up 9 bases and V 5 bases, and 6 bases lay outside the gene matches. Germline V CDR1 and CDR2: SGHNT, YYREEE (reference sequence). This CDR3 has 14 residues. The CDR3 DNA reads TGTGCCAGCAGTCTAGCGGGAGGGCGGAGTGAGCAGTTCTTC. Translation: CASSLAGGRSEQFF.

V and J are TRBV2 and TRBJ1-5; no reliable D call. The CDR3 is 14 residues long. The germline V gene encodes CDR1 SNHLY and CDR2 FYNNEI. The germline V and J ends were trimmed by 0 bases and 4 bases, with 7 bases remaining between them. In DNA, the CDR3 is TGTGCCAGCAGTGAAGCGATAGAGAATCAGCCCCAGCATTTT. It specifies CASSEAIENQPQHF.

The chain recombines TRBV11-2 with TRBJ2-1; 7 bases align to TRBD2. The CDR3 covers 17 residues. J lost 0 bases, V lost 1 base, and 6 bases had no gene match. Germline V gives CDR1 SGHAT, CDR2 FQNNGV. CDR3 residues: CASSLVGGGSSYNEQFF. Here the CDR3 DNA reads TGTGCCAGCAGCTTAGTGGGCGGGGGTAGCTCCTACAATGAGCAGTTCTTC.

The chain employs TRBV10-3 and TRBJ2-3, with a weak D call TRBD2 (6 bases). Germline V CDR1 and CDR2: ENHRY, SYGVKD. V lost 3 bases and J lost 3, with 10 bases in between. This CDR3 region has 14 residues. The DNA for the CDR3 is TGTGCCATCAGTGATGCGGGATTGACAGATACGCAGTATTTT. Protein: CAISDAGLTDTQYF.

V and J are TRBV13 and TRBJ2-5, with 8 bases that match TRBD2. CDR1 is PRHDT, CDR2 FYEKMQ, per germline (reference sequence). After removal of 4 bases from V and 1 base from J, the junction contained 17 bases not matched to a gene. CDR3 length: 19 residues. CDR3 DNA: TGTGCCAGCAGCTCTACAACCACCAGGACTAGCTGGGGCCAAGAGACCCAGTACTTC. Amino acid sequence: CASSSTTTRTSWGQETQYF.

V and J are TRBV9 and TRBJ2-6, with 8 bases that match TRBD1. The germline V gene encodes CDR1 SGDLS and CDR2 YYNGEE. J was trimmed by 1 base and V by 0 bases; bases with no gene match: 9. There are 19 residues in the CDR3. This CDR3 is CASSVVSGQGSSGANVLTF. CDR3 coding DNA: TGTGCCAGCAGCGTAGTATCCGGACAGGGAAGTTCTGGGGCCAACGTCCTGACTTTC.

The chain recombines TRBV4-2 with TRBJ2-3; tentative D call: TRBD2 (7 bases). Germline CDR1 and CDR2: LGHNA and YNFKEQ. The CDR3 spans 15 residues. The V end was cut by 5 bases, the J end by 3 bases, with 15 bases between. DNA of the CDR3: TGTGCCAGCAGCAGTGGGGGGGCCTTGACAGATACGCAGTATTTT. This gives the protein CASSSGGALTDTQYF.

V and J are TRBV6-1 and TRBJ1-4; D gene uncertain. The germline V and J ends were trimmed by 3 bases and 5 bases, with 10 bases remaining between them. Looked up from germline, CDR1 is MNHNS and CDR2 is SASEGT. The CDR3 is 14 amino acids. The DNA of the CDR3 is TGTGCCAGCAGTGAGTTGGGGAGCAATGAAAAACTGTTTTTT. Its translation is CASSELGSNEKLFF.

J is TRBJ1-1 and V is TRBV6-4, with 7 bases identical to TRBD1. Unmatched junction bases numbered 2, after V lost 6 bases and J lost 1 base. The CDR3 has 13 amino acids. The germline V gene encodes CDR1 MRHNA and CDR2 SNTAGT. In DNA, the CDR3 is TGTGCCAGCAGGACAGGGAAGAACACTGAAGCTTTCTTT. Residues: CASRTGKNTEAFF.

The CDR3 region has the DNA TGTGCCAGCAGCCCTTACGAGACAGGGGGCAGGGAGACCCAGTACTTC. This encodes CASSPYETGGRETQYF. This sequence joins TRBV11-3 and TRBJ2-5; 10 bases are a match to TRBD1. Germline CDR1 reads SGHNT; CDR2 reads YENEEA. The CDR3 is made up of 16 amino acids. V gave up 5 bases and J gave up 5 bases; unmatched junction bases: 11.

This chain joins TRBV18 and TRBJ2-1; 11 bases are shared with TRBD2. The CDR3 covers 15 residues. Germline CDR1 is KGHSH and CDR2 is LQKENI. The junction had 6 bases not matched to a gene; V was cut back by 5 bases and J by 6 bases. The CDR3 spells CASSSLAGDLNEQFF. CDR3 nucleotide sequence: TGTGCCAGCTCATCACTAGCGGGAGATCTCAATGAGCAGTTCTTC.

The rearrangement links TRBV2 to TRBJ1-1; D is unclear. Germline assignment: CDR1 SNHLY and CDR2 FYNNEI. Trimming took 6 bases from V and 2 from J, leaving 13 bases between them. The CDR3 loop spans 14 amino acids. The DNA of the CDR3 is TGTGCCAGCAGGCTCGAGGCGACCAACACTGAAGCTTTCTTT. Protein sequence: CASRLEATNTEAFF.

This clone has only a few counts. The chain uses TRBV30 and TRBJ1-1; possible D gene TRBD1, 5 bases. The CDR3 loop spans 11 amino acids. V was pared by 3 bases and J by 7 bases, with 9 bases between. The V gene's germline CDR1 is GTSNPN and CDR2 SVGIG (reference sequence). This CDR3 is CAWRVDSEAFF. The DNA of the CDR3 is TGTGCCTGGAGAGTCGACAGTGAAGCTTTCTTT.

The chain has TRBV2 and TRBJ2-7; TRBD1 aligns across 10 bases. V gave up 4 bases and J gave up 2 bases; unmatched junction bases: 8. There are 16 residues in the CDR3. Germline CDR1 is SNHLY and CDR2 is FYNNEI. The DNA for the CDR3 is TGTGCCAGCAGTGGGGAGGGGACAGGGGTAACCTACGAGCAGTACGTC. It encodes CASSGEGTGVTYEQYV.

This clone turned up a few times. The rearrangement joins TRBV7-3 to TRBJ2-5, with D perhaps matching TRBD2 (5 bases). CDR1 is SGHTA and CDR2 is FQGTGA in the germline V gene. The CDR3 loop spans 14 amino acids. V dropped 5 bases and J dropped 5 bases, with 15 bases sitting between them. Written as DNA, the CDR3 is TGTGCCAGCAGCCCCGTAGGGCCGGGGGAGACCCAGTACTTC. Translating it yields CASSPVGPGETQYF.

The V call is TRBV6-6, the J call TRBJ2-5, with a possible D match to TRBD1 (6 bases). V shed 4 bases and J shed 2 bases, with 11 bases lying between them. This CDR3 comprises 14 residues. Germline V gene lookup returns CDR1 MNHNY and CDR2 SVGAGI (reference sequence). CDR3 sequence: CASSSGTIQETQYF. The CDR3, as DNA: TGTGCCAGCAGTTCCGGGACAATACAAGAGACCCAGTACTTC.

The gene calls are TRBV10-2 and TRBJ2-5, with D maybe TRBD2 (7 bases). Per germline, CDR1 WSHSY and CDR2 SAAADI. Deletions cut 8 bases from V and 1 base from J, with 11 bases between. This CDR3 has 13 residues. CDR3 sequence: CASRGASQETQYF. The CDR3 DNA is TGCGCCAGCCGGGGGGCCTCCCAAGAGACCCAGTACTTC.

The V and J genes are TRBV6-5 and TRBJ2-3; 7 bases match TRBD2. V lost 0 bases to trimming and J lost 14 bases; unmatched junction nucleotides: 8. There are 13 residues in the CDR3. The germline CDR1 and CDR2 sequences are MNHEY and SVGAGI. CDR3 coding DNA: TGTGCCAGCAGTTACTCGGGCGGGAGATGGGTGTATTTT. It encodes CASSYSGGRWVYF.

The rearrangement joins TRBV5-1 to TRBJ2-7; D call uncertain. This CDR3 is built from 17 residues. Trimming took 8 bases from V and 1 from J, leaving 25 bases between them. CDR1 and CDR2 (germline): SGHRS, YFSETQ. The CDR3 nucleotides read TGCGCCAGATTGAAGGTGACTGGTAAATTTGTGTCCTACGAGCAGTACGTC. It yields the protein CARLKVTGKFVSYEQYV.

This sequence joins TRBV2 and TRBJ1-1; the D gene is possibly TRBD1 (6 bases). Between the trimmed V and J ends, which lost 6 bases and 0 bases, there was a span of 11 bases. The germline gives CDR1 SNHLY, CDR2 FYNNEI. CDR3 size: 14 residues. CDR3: CASRPDRVNTEAFF. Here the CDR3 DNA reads TGTGCCAGCAGACCGGACAGAGTGAACACTGAAGCTTTCTTT.

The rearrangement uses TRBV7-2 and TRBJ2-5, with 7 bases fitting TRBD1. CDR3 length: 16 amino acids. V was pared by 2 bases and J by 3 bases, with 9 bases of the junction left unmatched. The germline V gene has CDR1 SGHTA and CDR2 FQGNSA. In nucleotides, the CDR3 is TGTGCCAGCAGCTTACCCCCGACAGGGCTGGAAGAGACCCAGTACTTC. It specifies CASSLPPTGLEETQYF.